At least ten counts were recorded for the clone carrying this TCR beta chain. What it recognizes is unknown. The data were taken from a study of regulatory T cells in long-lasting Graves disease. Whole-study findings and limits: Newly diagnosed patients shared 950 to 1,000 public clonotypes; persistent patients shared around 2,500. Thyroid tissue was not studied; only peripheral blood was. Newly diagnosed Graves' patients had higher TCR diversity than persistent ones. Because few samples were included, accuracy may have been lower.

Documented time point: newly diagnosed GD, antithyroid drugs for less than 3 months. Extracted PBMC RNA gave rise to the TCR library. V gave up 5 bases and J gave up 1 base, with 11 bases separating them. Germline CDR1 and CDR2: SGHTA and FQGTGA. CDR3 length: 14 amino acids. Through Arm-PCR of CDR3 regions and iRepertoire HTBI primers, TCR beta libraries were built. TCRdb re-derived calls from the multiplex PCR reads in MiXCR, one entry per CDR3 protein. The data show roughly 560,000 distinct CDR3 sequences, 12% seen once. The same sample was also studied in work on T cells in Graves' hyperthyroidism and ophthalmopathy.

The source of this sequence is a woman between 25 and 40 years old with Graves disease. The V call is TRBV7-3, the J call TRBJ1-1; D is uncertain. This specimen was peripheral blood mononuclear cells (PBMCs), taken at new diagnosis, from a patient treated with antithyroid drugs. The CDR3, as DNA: TGTGCCAGCAGCCCCGGGAGAGGGAACACTGAAGCTTTCTTT. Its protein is CASSPGRGNTEAFF.